The source of this TCR beta chain is a study of human T cells and chemical hapten exposure. TCRdb called the RACE reads again in MiXCR, with one record for every CDR3 protein. The sample holds about 57,000 distinct CDR3 sequences, 7.5% to 10% seen once. This clonotype was observed a few times. Time point specified: patch test 1, 2 weeks after DPC sensitization. Treatment specified: therapeutic diphenylcyclopropenone sensitization with weekly scalp DPC. The CDR3 loop spans 9 amino acids. Looked up from germline, CDR1 is MNHNY and CDR2 is SVGAGI (reference sequence). V lost 2 bases and J lost 16, with 6 bases in between.

The J gene is TRBJ2-1, the V gene TRBV6-6; D not certain. This TCR was sampled from a woman in her thirties or forties with alopecia areata. Some clones in this sample may be carry-over from other donors' samples. The sample in question was whole blood, obtained in connection with sensitization to the hapten diphenylcyclopropenone (DPC). In DNA, the CDR3 is TGTGCCAGCAGTTACCCACCCTTCTTC. It codes for CASSYPPFF.